This T cell receptor (beta chain) was profiled in a study of T cell responses to AZD1222 COVID-19 vaccine. This table comes from immunoSEQ multiplex PCR, and its TCRdb copy is limited to in-frame clones, with some not included. Altogether 110,000 to 150,000 clones are present, about 90% being singletons, with the ten largest covering 3% to 4%. For this clone: What it binds is not known.

Study-wide results and limits: Within unmutated variant regions lay the reported targets of nearly half of spike-specific TCRs. Vaccination with two AZD1222 doses was followed by a rise in Spike-specific TCR breadth and depth.

The sequences come from peripheral blood, collected 28 days after the second AZD1222 dose. The sequence came from an adult who received the AZD1222 COVID-19 vaccine.

The CDR3 DNA sequence: TGTGCCAGCAGCCCCGCGGGAGACACTGAAGCTTTCTTT. Protein product: CASSPAGDTEAFF. This chain uses TRBV3-1 (or the pseudogene TRBV3-2) with TRBJ1-1; D unresolved. V lost 4 bases and J 3 bases, leaving 9 bases between the germline ends. CDR1 and CDR2 from the germline V gene are LGHDT and YNNKEL (reference sequence). This CDR3 contains 13 residues.